Following are 25 T cell receptor beta chains from one sample sequenced in a study of identical twins. TCRdb recomputed calls from the 5' RACE reads with MiXCR, one row per CDR3 protein. This sample has about 340,000 distinct CDR3 sequences, with about 12% found just once. The sample was also reused in another study, on yellow fever vaccine responses in identical twins.

Sequencing input: CD8+ T cells sorted from blood. These receptors were obtained from a woman aged 18 to 35 in good health.

Ten or more counts support this clonotype. The chain carries TRBV3-1 and TRBJ2-1; TRBD1 is a possible D gene (5 bases). The CDR3 is made up of 17 amino acids. The V end lost 0 bases, the J end lost 2 bases, and 14 bases lay between the germline ends. Germline CDR1 and CDR2: LGHDT and YNNKEL (reference sequence). CDR3 protein: CASSQDQGYPPYNEQFF. The DNA for the CDR3 is TGTGCCAGCAGCCAAGACCAGGGTTACCCTCCCTACAATGAGCAGTTCTTC.

A few counts support this clonotype. The chain joins TRBV28 to TRBJ2-2; D tentatively reads TRBD1 or TRBD2 (6 bases each). V was pared by 8 bases and J by 2 bases, with 15 bases between. Germline V lookup: CDR1 MDHEN, CDR2 SYDVKM. This CDR3 has 15 residues. This chain's CDR3 is CASEGGLENTGELFF. The CDR3 bases are TGTGCCAGCGAAGGGGGGTTGGAAAACACCGGGGAGCTGTTTTTT.

J is TRBJ2-5 and V is TRBV10-2, with 11 bases lining up with TRBD2. Germline-derived CDR1 and CDR2 are WSHSY and SAAADI. The CDR3 length is 19 residues. V shed 3 bases, J shed 1 base, and the junction held 13 bases outside the gene matches. CDR3 sequence (DNA): TGCGCCAGCAGTGATGTGGGAGCTAGCGGGGGGCAAATCCAAGAGACCCAGTACTTC. Protein sequence: CASSDVGASGGQIQETQYF.

This clonotype was counted between two and nine times. The chain employs TRBV29-1 and TRBJ2-7; 11 bases match TRBD1. CDR3 size: 13 residues. CDR1 and CDR2 (germline): SQVTM, ANQGSEA. Trimming removed 6 bases from V and 4 bases from J; junction bases left unmatched: 5. The CDR3: CSVRDRGTYEQYF. The CDR3 DNA is TGCAGCGTCCGGGACAGGGGGACGTACGAGCAGTACTTC.

This clonotype has just a few counts. The CDR3 DNA reads TGCAGTGCTAGAGATAGGCTAGCGGGGAGGGAGCAGTACTTC. Translated: CSARDRLAGREQYF. The chain links TRBV20-1 to TRBJ2-7; 9 nucleotides agree with TRBD2. The CDR3 is made up of 14 amino acids. The V gene's germline CDR1 is DFQATT and CDR2 SNEGSKA (reference sequence). Losses at the gene ends were 0 bases for V and 7 bases for J; bases not matched to a gene: 7.

The V call is TRBV5-6, the J call TRBJ1-5; D may be TRBD1 (5 bases). The CDR3 sequence is 15 residues long. Germline values: CDR1 SGHDT, CDR2 YYEEEE. The V and J ends lost 1 base and 0 bases respectively, with 8 bases between them. CDR3 amino acids: CASSLTGHSNQPQHF. The CDR3 nucleotides are TGTGCCAGCAGCTTGACAGGACATAGCAATCAGCCCCAGCATTTT.

The J gene is TRBJ2-1, the V gene TRBV4-1; D tentatively fits TRBD1 or TRBD2 (5 bases each). The CDR3 is 16 amino acids. Germline loops: CDR1 MGHRA, CDR2 YSYEKL. V lost 0 bases and J 2 bases, leaving 11 bases between the germline ends. The CDR3, as DNA: TGCGCCAGCAGCCAAGATGAGGGGCTAACCTACAATGAGCAGTTCTTC. It translates to CASSQDEGLTYNEQFF.

This clonotype has only a few counts. As DNA, the CDR3 is TGTGCCAGCAGTTTAAACGGGTTCTACGAGCAGTACTTC. Translated: CASSLNGFYEQYF. V gene TRBV27 combines with J gene TRBJ2-7; no definite D call. This CDR3 region has 13 residues. Germline V gives CDR1 MNHEY, CDR2 SMNVEV (reference sequence). V was clipped by 2 bases and J by 3 bases, with 8 bases between them.

The gene calls are TRBV7-8 and TRBJ1-5; possible D gene TRBD1, 5 bases. Trimming removed 0 bases from V and 4 bases from J, with 13 bases in between. Germline V lookup: CDR1 SGHVS, CDR2 FQNEAQ. The CDR3 runs to 16 residues. In DNA, the CDR3 is TGTGCCAGCAGCTTAGCGACCGGACACCCTAATCAGCCCCAGCATTTT. Translating it yields CASSLATGHPNQPQHF.

This clonotype was counted only a few times. The rearrangement uses TRBV7-9 and TRBJ2-5; possibly TRBD1 for D (5 bases). Trimming took off 5 bases at V and 1 base at J, with 8 bases between the two ends. Germline loops: CDR1 SEHNR, CDR2 FQNEAQ (reference sequence). This CDR3 is built from 13 residues. The CDR3 loop is CASSDSAQETQYF. DNA of the CDR3: TGTGCCAGCAGCGACAGCGCCCAAGAGACCCAGTACTTC. Using reference TRBV7-9 and TRBJ2-5 for the parts outside the CDR3, the full variable domain is DTGVSQNPRHKITKRGQNVTFRCDPISEHNRLYWYRQTLGQGPEFLTYFQNEAQLEKSRLLSDRFSAERPKGSFSTLEIQRTEQGDSAMYLCASSDSAQETQYFGPGTRLLVL.

This clonotype was seen a handful of times. This CDR3 reads CASTPSLLTGTYEQYF. CDR3 sequence (DNA): TGCGCCAGCACCCCGTCGCTACTGACAGGGACCTACGAGCAGTACTTC. This chain connects TRBV5-1 to TRBJ2-7; TRBD1 matches at 7 bases. J gave up 2 bases and V 6 bases, and 14 bases lay outside the gene matches. CDR1 is SGHRS, CDR2 YFSETQ, per germline. The CDR3 length is 16 residues.

This sequence joins TRBV5-6 and TRBJ2-7, with D perhaps TRBD1 (5 bases). There are 15 residues in the CDR3. Trimming took off 5 bases at V and 7 bases at J, with 22 bases between the two ends. Germline CDR1 and CDR2: SGHDT and YYEEEE. The CDR3 bases are TGTGCCAGCAGTCTGGCAGGGTCCCCAGTTGGGGAGCAGTACGTC. It translates to CASSLAGSPVGEQYV.

The chain uses TRBV27 and TRBJ1-4; weak D call: TRBD1 (6 bases). The germline V gene has CDR1 MNHEY and CDR2 SMNVEV (reference sequence). The V end lost 2 bases, the J end lost 8 bases, and 9 bases lay between the germline ends. This CDR3 comprises 13 residues. Written as DNA, the CDR3 is TGTGCCAGCAGTTTAAACAGGGAAGAAAAACTGTTTTTT. Its protein is CASSLNREEKLFF.

This clonotype was found a few times. CDR3 residues: CASSYEPGGRGTQYF. Written as DNA, the CDR3 is TGTGCCAGCAGTTATGAGCCAGGGGGCCGTGGGACCCAGTACTTC. J is TRBJ2-5 and V is TRBV6-5, with TRBD1 identical over 8 bases. The CDR3 length is 15 residues. With V trimmed by 3 bases and J by 7 bases, 10 bases remained unmatched. In germline, CDR1 is MNHEY, CDR2 SVGAGI.

This clonotype was seen at least ten times. V usage is TRBV3-1 and J usage is TRBJ1-2; D not resolved. Germline CDR1 reads LGHDT; CDR2 reads YNNKEL (reference sequence). Between the trimmed V and J ends, which lost 4 bases and 0 bases, there was a span of 12 bases. The CDR3 is made up of 15 amino acids. This CDR3 reads CASSPRTRTNYGYTF. The CDR3 nucleotides read TGTGCCAGCAGCCCCCGAACAAGGACTAACTATGGCTACACCTTC.

Many counts were recorded for this clonotype. The genes are TRBV12-3 or TRBV12-4 and TRBJ2-1; no clear D. This CDR3 has 14 amino acids. V shed 2 bases and J shed 7 bases, with 12 bases lying between them. The CDR3 coding sequence is TGTGCCAGCAGTTTATCGGGCCCTGCAAATGAGCAGTTCTTC. Translating gives CASSLSGPANEQFF.

The rearrangement uses TRBV11-2 and TRBJ2-2, with D possibly called TRBD1 or TRBD2 (5 bases each). Trimming pared 7 bases from V and 0 bases from J, leaving 27 bases between. The CDR3 extends over 20 amino acids. CDR1 SGHAT and CDR2 FQNNGV come from the germline V gene. The CDR3 here is CASIFKSYRDQPSNTGELFF. The CDR3 nucleotides read TGTGCCAGCATTTTTAAGTCCTACCGGGACCAACCGTCGAACACCGGGGAGCTGTTTTTT.

This clonotype has at least ten counts. The V and J genes are TRBV6-6 and TRBJ2-3; TRBD2 aligns across 12 bases. CDR1 and CDR2 from the germline V gene are MNHNY and SVGAGI (reference sequence). V gave up 7 bases and J gave up 7 bases; unmatched junction bases: 6. This CDR3 spans 14 amino acids. The CDR3 DNA reads TGTGCCAGCACGACTAGCGGGAGAATGAATACGCAGTATTTT. It translates to CASTTSGRMNTQYF.

This clonotype was found many times. The V and J genes are TRBV3-1 and TRBJ2-3; D unclear. This CDR3 comprises 13 residues. Germline V gene data show CDR1 as LGHDT and CDR2 as YNNKEL (reference sequence). The V end lost 0 bases, the J end lost 1 base, and 2 bases lay between the germline ends. The CDR3 protein is CASSQDRTDTQYF. As DNA, the CDR3 is TGTGCCAGCAGCCAAGACCGCACAGATACGCAGTATTTT.

This clonotype has a handful of counts. This chain uses TRBV3-1 with TRBJ1-1; D gene ambiguous. Trimming shortened V by 2 bases and J by 7 bases, and 14 bases separated the two germline ends. The CDR3 spans 14 residues. In germline, CDR1 is LGHDT, CDR2 YNNKEL (reference sequence). The DNA of the CDR3 is TGTGCCAGCAGCCAAATTGTACCGACTTTTGAAGCTTTCTTT. The encoded protein is CASSQIVPTFEAFF.

This clonotype was observed a handful of times. This chain links TRBV28 with TRBJ1-5, with 7 bases matching TRBD1. With 7 bases clipped from V and 7 bases from J, the junction kept 10 bases outside the gene matches. CDR1 and CDR2 (germline): MDHEN, SYDVKM. This CDR3 is 14 amino acids long. This CDR3 is CASNAQGLGQPQHF. The CDR3 bases are TGTGCCAGCAACGCACAGGGGTTGGGACAGCCCCAGCATTTT.

This clonotype came up a few times. The chain is built from TRBV5-8 and TRBJ2-7; D gene ambiguous. This CDR3 spans 12 amino acids. The germline V gene has CDR1 SGHTS and CDR2 YDEGEE. The germline V and J ends were trimmed by 0 bases and 7 bases, with 8 bases remaining between them. CDR3 loop: CASSLVGREQYV. CDR3 DNA sequence: TGTGCCAGCAGCTTGGTAGGGCGGGAGCAGTACGTC.

The sample holds many counts of this clonotype. The chain couples TRBV12-3 or TRBV12-4 to TRBJ2-3; no definite D call. The CDR3 is 12 amino acids. Trimming shortened V by 8 bases and J by 0 bases, and 6 bases separated the two germline ends. CDR3 coding DNA: TGTGCCAGCTGCTACAGCACAGATACGCAGTATTTT. It codes for CASCYSTDTQYF.

This rearrangement joins TRBV5-5 to TRBJ1-2; no definite D call. The CDR3 loop spans 12 amino acids. CDR1 SGHKS and CDR2 YYEKEE come from the germline V gene (reference sequence). Trimming took 2 bases from V and 6 from J, leaving 8 bases between them. In DNA, the CDR3 is TGTGCCAGCAGCTTCGACGGCGATGGCTACACCTTC. Its protein is CASSFDGDGYTF. Drawing the rest from reference TRBV5-5 and TRBJ1-2, the complete variable domain is DAGVTQSPTHLIKTRGQQVTLRCSPISGHKSVSWYQQVLGQGPQFIFQYYEKEERGRGNFPDRFSARQFPNYSSELNVNALLLGDSALYLCASSFDGDGYTFGSGTRLTVV.

Ten or more counts support this clonotype. This sequence joins TRBV5-1 and TRBJ1-1, with D unresolved. The V and J ends lost 4 bases and 1 base respectively, with 14 bases between them. This CDR3 is 15 amino acids long. CDR1 is SGHRS and CDR2 is YFSETQ in the germline V gene. This CDR3 is CASSTGRYENTEAFF. The CDR3 DNA sequence: TGCGCCAGCAGCACCGGACGGTACGAGAACACTGAAGCTTTCTTT.